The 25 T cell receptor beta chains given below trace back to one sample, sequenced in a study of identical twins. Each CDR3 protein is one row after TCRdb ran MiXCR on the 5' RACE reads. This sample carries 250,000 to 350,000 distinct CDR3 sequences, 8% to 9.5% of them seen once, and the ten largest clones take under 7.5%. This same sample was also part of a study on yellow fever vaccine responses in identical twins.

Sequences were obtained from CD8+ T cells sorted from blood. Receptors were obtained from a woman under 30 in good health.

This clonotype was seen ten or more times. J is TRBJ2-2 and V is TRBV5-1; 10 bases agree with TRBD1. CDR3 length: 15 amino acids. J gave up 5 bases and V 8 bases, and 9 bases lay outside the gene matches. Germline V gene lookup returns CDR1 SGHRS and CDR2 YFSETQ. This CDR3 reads CARPGQGFATGELFF. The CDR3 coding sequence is TGCGCCAGGCCGGGACAGGGGTTCGCAACCGGGGAGCTGTTTTTT.

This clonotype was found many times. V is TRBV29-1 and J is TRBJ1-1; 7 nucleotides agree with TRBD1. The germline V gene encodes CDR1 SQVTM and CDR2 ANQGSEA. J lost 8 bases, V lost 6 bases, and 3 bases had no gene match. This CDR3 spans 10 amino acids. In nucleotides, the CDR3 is TGCAGCGTGATGACAGGGGAAGCTTTCTTT. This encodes CSVMTGEAFF.

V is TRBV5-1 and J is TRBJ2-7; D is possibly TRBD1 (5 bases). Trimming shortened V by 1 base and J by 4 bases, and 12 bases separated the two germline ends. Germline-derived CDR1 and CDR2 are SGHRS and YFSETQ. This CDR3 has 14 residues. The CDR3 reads CASSLFQGIYEQYF. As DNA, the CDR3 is TGCGCCAGCAGCTTGTTCCAGGGTATTTACGAGCAGTACTTC.

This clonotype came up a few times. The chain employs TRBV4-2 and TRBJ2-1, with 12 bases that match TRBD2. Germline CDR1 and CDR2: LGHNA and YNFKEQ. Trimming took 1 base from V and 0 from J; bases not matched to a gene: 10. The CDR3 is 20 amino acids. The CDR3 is CASSQGSLAGGASSYNEQFF. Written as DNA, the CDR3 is TGTGCCAGCAGCCAAGGGAGTCTAGCGGGGGGGGCGAGCTCCTACAATGAGCAGTTCTTC.

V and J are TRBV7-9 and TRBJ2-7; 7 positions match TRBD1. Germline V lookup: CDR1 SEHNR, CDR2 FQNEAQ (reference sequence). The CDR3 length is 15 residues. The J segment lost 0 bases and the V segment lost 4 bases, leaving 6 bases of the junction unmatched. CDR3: CASSSDRSISYEQYF. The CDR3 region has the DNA TGTGCCAGCAGCTCGGACAGGTCGATCTCCTACGAGCAGTACTTC. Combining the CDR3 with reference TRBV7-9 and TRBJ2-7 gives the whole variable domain DTGVSQNPRHKITKRGQNVTFRCDPISEHNRLYWYRQTLGQGPEFLTYFQNEAQLEKSRLLSDRFSAERPKGSFSTLEIQRTEQGDSAMYLCASSSDRSISYEQYFGPGTRLTVT.

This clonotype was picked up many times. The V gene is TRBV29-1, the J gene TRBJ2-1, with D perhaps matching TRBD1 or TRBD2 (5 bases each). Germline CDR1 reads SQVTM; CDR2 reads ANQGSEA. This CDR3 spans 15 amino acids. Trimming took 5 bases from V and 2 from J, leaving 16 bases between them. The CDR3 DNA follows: TGCAGCGTTCCCCTGGGGGTGACGGCCTACAATGAGCAGTTCTTC. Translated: CSVPLGVTAYNEQFF.

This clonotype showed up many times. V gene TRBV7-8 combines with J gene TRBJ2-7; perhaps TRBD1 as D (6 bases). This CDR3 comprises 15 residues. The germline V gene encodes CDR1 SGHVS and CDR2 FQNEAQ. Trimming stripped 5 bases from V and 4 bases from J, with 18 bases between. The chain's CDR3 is CASSQHQGPSYEQYF. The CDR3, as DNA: TGTGCCAGCAGCCAACACCAGGGGCCCAGTTACGAGCAGTACTTC.

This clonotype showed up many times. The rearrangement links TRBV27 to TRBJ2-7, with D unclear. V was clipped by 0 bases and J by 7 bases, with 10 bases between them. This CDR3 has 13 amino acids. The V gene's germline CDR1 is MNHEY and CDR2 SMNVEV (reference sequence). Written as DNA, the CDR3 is TGTGCCAGCAGTTTATCTGGTTTCGGGGAGCAGTACTTC. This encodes CASSLSGFGEQYF.

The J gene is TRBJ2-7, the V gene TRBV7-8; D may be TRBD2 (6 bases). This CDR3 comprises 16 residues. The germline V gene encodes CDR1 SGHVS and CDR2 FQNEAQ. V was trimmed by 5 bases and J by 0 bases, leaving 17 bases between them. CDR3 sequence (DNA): TGTGCCAGCAGCCCTCGACTAGTCCCGAGCTCCTACGAGCAGTACTTC. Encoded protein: CASSPRLVPSSYEQYF.

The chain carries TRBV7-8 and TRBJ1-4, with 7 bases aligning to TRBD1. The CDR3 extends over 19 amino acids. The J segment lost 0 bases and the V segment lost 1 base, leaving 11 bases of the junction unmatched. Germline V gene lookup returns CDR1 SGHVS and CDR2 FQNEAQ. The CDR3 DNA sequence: TGTGCCAGCAGCTTAGTTTTAGGGGCCGGGACAGCAACTAATGAAAAACTGTTTTTT. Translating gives CASSLVLGAGTATNEKLFF.

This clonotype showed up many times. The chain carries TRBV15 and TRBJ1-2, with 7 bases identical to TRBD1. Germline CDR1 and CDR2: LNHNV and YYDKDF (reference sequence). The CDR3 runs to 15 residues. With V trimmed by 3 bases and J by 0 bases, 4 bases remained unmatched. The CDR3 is CATSRGDSSNYGYTF. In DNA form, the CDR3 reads TGTGCCACCAGCAGGGGGGACAGTTCTAACTATGGCTACACCTTC.

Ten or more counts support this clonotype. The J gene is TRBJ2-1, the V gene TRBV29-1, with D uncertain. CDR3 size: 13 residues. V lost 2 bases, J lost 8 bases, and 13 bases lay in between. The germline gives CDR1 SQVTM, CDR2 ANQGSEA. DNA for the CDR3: TGCAGCGTTGAACTACGTACCGCTTATGAGCAGTTCTTC. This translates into CSVELRTAYEQFF.

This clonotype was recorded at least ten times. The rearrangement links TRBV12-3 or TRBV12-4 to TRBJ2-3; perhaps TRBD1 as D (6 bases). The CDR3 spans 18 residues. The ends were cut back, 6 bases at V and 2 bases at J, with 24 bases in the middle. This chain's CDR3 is CASSFVGLGAGSTDTQYF. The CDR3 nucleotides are TGTGCCAGCAGCTTCGTCGGTTTGGGGGCCGGGTCCACAGATACGCAGTATTTT.

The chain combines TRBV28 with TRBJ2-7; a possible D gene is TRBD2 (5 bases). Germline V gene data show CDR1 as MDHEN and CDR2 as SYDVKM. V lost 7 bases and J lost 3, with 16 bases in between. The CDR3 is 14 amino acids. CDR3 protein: CASKSEGLLYEQYF. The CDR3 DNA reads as TGTGCCAGCAAAAGTGAGGGATTACTCTACGAGCAGTACTTC.

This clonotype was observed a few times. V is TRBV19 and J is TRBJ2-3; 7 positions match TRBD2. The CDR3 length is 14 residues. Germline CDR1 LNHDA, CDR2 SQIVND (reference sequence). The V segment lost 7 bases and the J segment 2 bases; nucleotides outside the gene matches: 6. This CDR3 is CASTVAGITDTQYF. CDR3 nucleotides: TGTGCCAGTACTGTAGCGGGCATCACAGATACGCAGTATTTT.

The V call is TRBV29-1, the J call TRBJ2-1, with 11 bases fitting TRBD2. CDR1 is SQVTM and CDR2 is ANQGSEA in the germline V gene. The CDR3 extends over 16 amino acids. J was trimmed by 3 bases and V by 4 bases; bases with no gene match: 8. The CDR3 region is CSVVGSGRGSYNEQFF. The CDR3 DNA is TGCAGCGTTGTTGGTAGCGGGAGGGGTAGCTACAATGAGCAGTTCTTC.

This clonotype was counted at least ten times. The CDR3 sequence is CASRIQTARINEKLFF. The CDR3 DNA sequence: TGTGCCAGCAGGATTCAAACGGCCAGAATAAATGAAAAACTGTTTTTT. V usage is TRBV28 and J usage is TRBJ1-4, with no clear D. Germline lookup yields CDR1 MDHEN and CDR2 SYDVKM. CDR3 size: 16 residues. V lost 6 bases, J lost 5 bases, and 19 bases lay in between.

The CDR3 DNA reads TGTGCCAGCAGCCCCGAGGGAGGGCACTACAATGAGCAGTTCTTC. It translates to CASSPEGGHYNEQFF. The rearrangement joins TRBV7-9 to TRBJ2-1; 7 bases fit TRBD2. Unmatched junction bases numbered 7, after V lost 5 bases and J lost 3 bases. Germline V gene data show CDR1 as SEHNR and CDR2 as FQNEAQ (reference sequence). The CDR3 consists of 15 residues.

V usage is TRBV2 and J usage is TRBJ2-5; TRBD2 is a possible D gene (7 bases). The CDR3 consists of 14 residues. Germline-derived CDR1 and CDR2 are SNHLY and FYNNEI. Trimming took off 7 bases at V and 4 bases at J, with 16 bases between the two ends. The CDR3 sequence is CASTDLGGRETQYF. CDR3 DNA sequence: TGTGCCAGCACCGACTTGGGGGGGCGAGAGACCCAGTACTTC.

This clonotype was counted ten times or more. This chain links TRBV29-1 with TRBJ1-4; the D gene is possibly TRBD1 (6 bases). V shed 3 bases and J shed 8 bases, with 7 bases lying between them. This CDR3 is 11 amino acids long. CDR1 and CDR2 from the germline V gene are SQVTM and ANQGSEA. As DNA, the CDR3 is TGCAGCGTTGAGAGGGGGGAAAAACTGTTTTTT. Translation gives CSVERGEKLFF.

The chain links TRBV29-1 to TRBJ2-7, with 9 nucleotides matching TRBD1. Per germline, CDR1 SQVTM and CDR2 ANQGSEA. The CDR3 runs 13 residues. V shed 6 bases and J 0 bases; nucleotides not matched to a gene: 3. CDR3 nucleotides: TGCAGCGTCACGACAGGGGGCTCCTACGAGCAGTACTTC. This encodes CSVTTGGSYEQYF.

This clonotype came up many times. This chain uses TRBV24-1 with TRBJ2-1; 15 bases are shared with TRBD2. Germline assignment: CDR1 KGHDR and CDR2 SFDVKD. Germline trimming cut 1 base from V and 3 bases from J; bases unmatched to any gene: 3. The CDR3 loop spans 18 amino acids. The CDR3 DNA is TGTGCCACCAGTGATTTCGGGACTAGCGGGAGGAACTACAATGAGCAGTTCTTC. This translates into CATSDFGTSGRNYNEQFF.

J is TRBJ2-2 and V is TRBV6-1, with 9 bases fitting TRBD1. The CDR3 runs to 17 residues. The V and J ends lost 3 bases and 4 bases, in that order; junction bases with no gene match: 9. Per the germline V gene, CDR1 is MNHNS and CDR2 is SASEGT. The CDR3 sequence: CASSEGGQGLRTGELFF. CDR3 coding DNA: TGTGCCAGCAGTGAGGGTGGACAGGGGCTACGCACCGGGGAGCTGTTTTTT.

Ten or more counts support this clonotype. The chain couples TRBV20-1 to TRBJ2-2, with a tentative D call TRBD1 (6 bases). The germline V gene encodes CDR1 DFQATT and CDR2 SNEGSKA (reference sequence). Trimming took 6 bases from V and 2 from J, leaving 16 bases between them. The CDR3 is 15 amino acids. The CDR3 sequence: CSARSGTLNTGELFF. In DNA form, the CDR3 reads TGCAGTGCCAGATCCGGGACACTTAACACCGGGGAGCTGTTTTTT.

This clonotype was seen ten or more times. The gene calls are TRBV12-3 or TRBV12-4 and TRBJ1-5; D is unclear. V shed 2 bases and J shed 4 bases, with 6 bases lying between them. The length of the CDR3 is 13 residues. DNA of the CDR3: TGTGCCAGCAGTTTATCCATGAATCAGCCCCAGCATTTT. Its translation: CASSLSMNQPQHF.